Here is one T cell receptor (beta chain) with its context. The sample belongs to a study of T-cell memory formation after mild COVID-19. TCRdb used MiXCR to reprocess the 5' RACE reads, holding one entry per CDR3 protein. Of 500,000 to 650,000 distinct CDR3 sequences listed, about 20% were seen once; the top ten hold roughly 8.1%. The CDR3 covers 14 residues. The junction had 6 bases not matched to a gene; V was cut back by 3 bases and J by 7 bases. The germline gives CDR1 SGHRS, CDR2 YFSETQ. The receptor was derived from an adult woman who had mild COVID-19 (a few samples of this study predate the infection). Cell type and time point are not known. Sequencing was done on a sample of PBMCs or a T cell subset sorted from them (not recorded which). The V gene is TRBV5-1, the J gene TRBJ2-1; 8 nucleotides align to TRBD1. The CDR3 region is CASSSDRGWNEQFF. As DNA, the CDR3 is TGCGCCAGCAGCTCCGACAGGGGATGGAATGAGCAGTTCTTC.